Listed below are T cell receptor beta chains from one sample, sequenced in a study of T cells in Graves' hyperthyroidism and ophthalmopathy. MiXCR, applied by TCRdb to the multiplex PCR reads, yields one record per CDR3 protein. The sample has 96,000 or so distinct CDR3 sequences; over 50% are singletons. The sequenced sample consisted of blood. The receptors originated from a middle-aged woman with Graves' hyperthyroidism. Both conserved end residues are trimmed from each CDR3.

V gene	J gene	CDR3 protein
TRBV7-3	TRBJ1-1	ASSFWTGGAGNTEAF
TRBV20-1	TRBJ1-5	SASVATMGDGGQPQH
TRBV5-1	TRBJ2-3	ASSLSADTQY
TRBV12-3/TRBV12-4	TRBJ2-7	ASSLAGTGGPYEQY
TRBV20-1	TRBJ1-2	SAKTGYSRGYT
TRBV20-1	TRBJ2-5	SFWAGETQY
TRBV5-1	TRBJ2-2	ASSPFWGHANTGELF
TRBV7-9	TRBJ2-7	ASSQDGGQPQQY
TRBV6-1	TRBJ2-5	ASSYSGREETQY
TRBV5-1	TRBJ1-5	ASSFGGASSYEH
TRBV5-1	TRBJ1-1	ASSLDTGRAF
TRBV7-3	TRBJ2-5	ASSLGVATTETQY
TRBV7-6	TRBJ1-2	ASSLRLAGSYEQYYGYT
TRBV10-3	TRBJ2-3	AISERELPTDTQY
TRBV10-3	TRBJ1-5	ATSDPRQGGQPQH